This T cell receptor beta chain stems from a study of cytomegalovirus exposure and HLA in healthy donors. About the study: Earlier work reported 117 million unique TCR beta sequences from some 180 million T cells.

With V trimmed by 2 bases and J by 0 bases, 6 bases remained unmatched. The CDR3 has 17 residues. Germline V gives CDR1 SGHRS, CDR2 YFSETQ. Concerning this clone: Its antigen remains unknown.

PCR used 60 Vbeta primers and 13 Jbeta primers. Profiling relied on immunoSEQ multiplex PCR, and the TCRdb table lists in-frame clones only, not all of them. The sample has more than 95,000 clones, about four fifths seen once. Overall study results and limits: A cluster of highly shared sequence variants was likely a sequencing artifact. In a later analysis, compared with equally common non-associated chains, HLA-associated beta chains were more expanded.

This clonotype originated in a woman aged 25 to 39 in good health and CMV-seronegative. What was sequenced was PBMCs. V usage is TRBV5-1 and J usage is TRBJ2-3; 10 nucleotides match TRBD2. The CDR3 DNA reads TGCGCCAGCAGCTTAAGCGGGGGGGAAACTAGCACAGATACGCAGTATTTT. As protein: CASSLSGGETSTDTQYF.